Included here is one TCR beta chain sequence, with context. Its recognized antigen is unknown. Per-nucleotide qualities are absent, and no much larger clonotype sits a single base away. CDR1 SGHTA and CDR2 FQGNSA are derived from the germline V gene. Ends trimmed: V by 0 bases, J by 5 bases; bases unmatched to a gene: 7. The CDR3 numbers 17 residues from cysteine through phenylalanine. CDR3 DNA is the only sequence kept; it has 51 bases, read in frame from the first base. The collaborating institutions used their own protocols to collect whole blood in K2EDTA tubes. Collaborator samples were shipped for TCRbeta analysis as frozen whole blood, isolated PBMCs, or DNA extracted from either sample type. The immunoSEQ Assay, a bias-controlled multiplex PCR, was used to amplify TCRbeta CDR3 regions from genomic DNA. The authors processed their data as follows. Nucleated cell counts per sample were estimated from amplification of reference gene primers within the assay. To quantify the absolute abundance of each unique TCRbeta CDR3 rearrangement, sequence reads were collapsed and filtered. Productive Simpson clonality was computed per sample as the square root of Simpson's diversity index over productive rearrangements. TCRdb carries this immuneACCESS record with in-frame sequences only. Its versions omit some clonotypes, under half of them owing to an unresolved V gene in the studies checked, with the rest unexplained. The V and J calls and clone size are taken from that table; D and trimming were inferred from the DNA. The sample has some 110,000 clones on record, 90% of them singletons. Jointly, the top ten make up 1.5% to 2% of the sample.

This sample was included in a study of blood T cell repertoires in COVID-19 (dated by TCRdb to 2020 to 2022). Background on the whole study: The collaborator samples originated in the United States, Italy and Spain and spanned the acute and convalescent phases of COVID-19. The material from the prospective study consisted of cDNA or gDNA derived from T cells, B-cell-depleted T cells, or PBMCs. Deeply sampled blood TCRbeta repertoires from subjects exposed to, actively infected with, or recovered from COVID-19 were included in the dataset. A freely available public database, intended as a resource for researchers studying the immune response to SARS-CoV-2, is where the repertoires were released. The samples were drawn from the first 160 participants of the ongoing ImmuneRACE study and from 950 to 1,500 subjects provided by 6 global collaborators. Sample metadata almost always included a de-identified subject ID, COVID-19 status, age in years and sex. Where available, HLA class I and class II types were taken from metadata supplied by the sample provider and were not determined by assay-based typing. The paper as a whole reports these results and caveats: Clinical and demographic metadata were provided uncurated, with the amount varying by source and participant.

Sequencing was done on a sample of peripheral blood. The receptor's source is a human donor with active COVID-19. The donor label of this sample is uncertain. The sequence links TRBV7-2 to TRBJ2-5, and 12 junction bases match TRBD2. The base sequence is TGTGCCAGCAGCTTAGCCTTAGGACTAGCGGGAAGGGAGACCCAGTACTTC. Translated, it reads CASSLALGLAGRETQYF.